The 12 T cell receptor beta chains presented below share a single source sample, sequenced in a study of graft-versus-host responses after intestinal transplantation. Only in-frame clones appear in the TCRdb table, and some are missing; sequencing was by immunoSEQ multiplex PCR. The data hold about 130,000 clones, with approximately 91% observed a single time. What these receptors recognize is not known. Sample: unstimulated CD4+ T cells sorted from spleen or lymph node cells, taken before intestinal transplant. These receptors all stem from a human donor who received an intestinal transplant.

V usage is TRBV7-3 and J usage is TRBJ1-1; the D gene is possibly TRBD1 (6 bases). Per germline, CDR1 SGHTA and CDR2 FQGTGA. This CDR3 spans 15 amino acids. The V and J ends lost 2 bases and 2 bases respectively, with 12 bases between them. CDR3 amino acids: CASSLGGRGNTEAFF. CDR3 sequence (DNA): TGTGCCAGCAGCTTAGGGGGCAGGGGAAACACTGAAGCTTTCTTT.

J is TRBJ1-1 and V is TRBV28; 12 bases match TRBD1. The trim removed 4 bases at V and 7 bases at J, leaving 7 bases unmatched. CDR3 length: 15 amino acids. The germline V gene encodes CDR1 MDHEN and CDR2 SYDVKM. The CDR3 bases are TGTGCCAGCAGTTCAGCCGGGACAGGGGGCTTTGAAGCTTTCTTT. Translating it yields CASSSAGTGGFEAFF.

Comments on this clone: This specimen includes other DNA sequences encoding the same CDR3. The rearrangement uses TRBV5-1 and TRBJ2-5; 10 bases match TRBD1. V lost 2 bases, J lost 8 bases, and 3 bases stayed unmatched. The CDR3 spans 13 residues. Germline V gives CDR1 SGHRS, CDR2 YFSETQ. Written as DNA, the CDR3 is TGCGCCAGCAGCTTTGGACAGGGGGAAACCCAGTACTTC. This sequence encodes CASSFGQGETQYF.

This clone was recorded once. The CDR3 DNA reads as TGTGCCAGCAGCCCCTTTGGTGGAGAGACCCAGTACTTC. Translation gives CASSPFGGETQYF. The genes are TRBV9 and TRBJ2-5; no clear D. This CDR3 is built from 13 residues. Germline V gives CDR1 SGDLS, CDR2 YYNGEE. Deletions cut 4 bases from V and 4 bases from J, with 11 bases between.

This rearrangement joins TRBV28 to TRBJ1-6; D gene uncertain. The CDR3 extends over 16 amino acids. Germline CDR1 MDHEN, CDR2 SYDVKM. The germline V and J ends were trimmed by 5 bases and 1 base, with 12 bases remaining between them. CDR3 loop: CASSVTRSSYNSPLHF. The CDR3 DNA is TGTGCCAGCAGTGTGACCCGGAGTTCCTATAATTCACCCCTCCACTTT.

The chain employs TRBV27 and TRBJ2-7; the D is unclear. In germline, CDR1 is MNHEY, CDR2 SMNVEV (reference sequence). CDR3 length: 14 residues. The V and J ends lost 7 bases and 2 bases respectively, with 15 bases between them. The DNA of the CDR3 is TGTGCCAGCATTACTTTTAGGCGCCCCTACGAGCAGTACTTC. It encodes CASITFRRPYEQYF.

A note on this clone: Additional DNA sequences in this sample encode the identical CDR3. This sequence joins TRBV28 and TRBJ2-1, with a possible D match to TRBD1 (5 bases). V shed 5 bases and J shed 1 base, with 12 bases lying between them. This CDR3 contains 15 residues. Per the germline V gene, CDR1 is MDHEN and CDR2 is SYDVKM. CDR3 nucleotide sequence: TGTGCCAGCAGTCCGTCAGGGCGGTCCTACAATGAGCAGTTCTTC. This codes for CASSPSGRSYNEQFF.

J is TRBJ1-2 and V is TRBV20-1; 7 bases align to TRBD1. Germline assignment: CDR1 DFQATT and CDR2 SNEGSKA (reference sequence). This CDR3 contains 11 residues. CDR3: CRQGSNYGYTF. CDR3 nucleotides: TGCAGACAGGGGTCTAACTATGGCTACACCTTC.

The chain couples TRBV5-1 to TRBJ2-5, with a tentative D call TRBD2 (5 bases). CDR3 size: 14 residues. With 3 bases removed from V and 5 bases from J, the gap between germline ends came to 14 bases. Germline CDR1 and CDR2: SGHRS and YFSETQ. This CDR3 is CASSWGPSQETQYF. DNA of the CDR3: TGCGCCAGCAGCTGGGGTCCTAGCCAGGAGACCCAGTACTTC.

This chain uses TRBV7-2 with TRBJ2-7, with D uncertain. V lost 5 bases, J lost 2 bases, and 10 bases lay in between. Germline lookup yields CDR1 SGHTA and CDR2 FQGNSA. The CDR3 length is 13 residues. The CDR3 DNA reads TGTGCCAGCAGCAAGACTGGAGCCTACGAGCAGTACTTC. Its protein is CASSKTGAYEQYF.

The chain links TRBV6-5 to TRBJ1-3, with unresolved D. The V end lost 7 bases, the J end lost 2 bases, and 12 bases lay between the germline ends. The CDR3 runs 14 residues. Germline CDR1 is MNHEY and CDR2 is SVGAGI. In DNA form, the CDR3 reads TGTGCCAGCACCCAGTCAGTGGCTGGAAACACCATATATTTT. This codes for CASTQSVAGNTIYF.

This chain links TRBV20-1 with TRBJ2-1; perhaps D is TRBD1 or TRBD2 (5 bases each). Germline V gene lookup returns CDR1 DFQATT and CDR2 SNEGSKA (reference sequence). V lost 7 bases, J lost 1 base, and 5 bases lay in between. CDR3 size: 11 residues. CDR3 coding DNA: TGCAGTGGGGGGTCCTACAATGAGCAGTTCTTC. Its protein is CSGGSYNEQFF.